This T cell receptor (beta chain) derives from a study of neurological immune-mediated disorders. There are many counts of this clonotype. V was pared by 6 bases and J by 9 bases, with 13 bases of the junction left unmatched. Germline V lookup: CDR1 DFQATT, CDR2 SNEGSKA (reference sequence). The CDR3 has 14 amino acids. TCRdb processed the 5' RACE reads anew with MiXCR; each CDR3 protein has one entry. Here the sample spans about 59,000 distinct CDR3 sequences, about 13% being singletons. The rearrangement joins TRBV20-1 to TRBJ2-1, with TRBD1 matching 8 bases. Sequenced input: PBMCs. The source is a woman in her fifties or sixties with HTLV-1-associated myelopathy (HAM/TSP). CDR3 nucleotides: TGCAGTGCCTCTCCGGACAGGGATGAGAGTGAGCAGTTCTTC. Translation gives CSASPDRDESEQFF.